These 24 T cell receptor beta chains originate from one sample sequenced in a study of radiotherapy plus CTLA-4 blockade in lung cancer. Data came from immunoSEQ multiplex PCR; TCRdb stores just in-frame clones and leaves some out. The sample has approximately 65,000 clones, 60% to 80% seen once. Sequenced here: peripheral blood, sampled from a patient treated with radiotherapy plus ipilimumab. Every receptor here comes from a human donor with non-small cell lung cancer who had a complete response to radiotherapy plus ipilimumab.

The chain recombines TRBV7-9 with TRBJ1-2; tentatively, D is TRBD1 (6 bases). Germline loops: CDR1 SEHNR, CDR2 FQNEAQ (reference sequence). V was pared by 5 bases and J by 13 bases, with 14 bases between. There are 11 residues in the CDR3. In DNA, the CDR3 is TGTGCCAGCAGCCAATGGCGGACAGCCACCTTC. This sequence encodes CASSQWRTATF.

In its sample, this clone was seen once. The chain joins TRBV6-6 to TRBJ2-2; perhaps D is TRBD1 or TRBD2 (5 bases each). Trimming left V 6 bases short and J 6 bases short, with 11 bases between. The germline V gene encodes CDR1 MNHNY and CDR2 SVGAGI (reference sequence). The CDR3 covers 13 residues. The CDR3 DNA sequence: TGTGCCAGCAGCCAGATGGGGGCCGGGGAGCTGTTTTTT. Amino acid sequence: CASSQMGAGELFF.

A few counts support this clone. The V call is TRBV25-1, the J call TRBJ1-6; tentatively, D is TRBD1 (6 bases). CDR1 MGHDK and CDR2 SYGVNS come from the germline V gene. The germline V and J ends were trimmed by 0 bases and 9 bases, with 12 bases remaining between them. This CDR3 region has 15 residues. In DNA form, the CDR3 reads TGTGCCAGCAGTGAATACGGGGGCCGCTCTTCACCCCTCCACTTT. This sequence encodes CASSEYGGRSSPLHF. Full variable domain (missing parts from reference TRBV25-1 and TRBJ1-6): EADIYQTPRYLVIGTGKKITLECSQTMGHDKMYWYQQDPGMELHLIHYSYGVNSTEKGDLSSESTVSRIRTEHFPLTLESARPSHTSQYLCASSEYGGRSSPLHFGNGTRLTVT.

The rearrangement uses TRBV27 and TRBJ2-5; D not certain. V lost 5 bases, J lost 5 bases, and 9 bases lay in between. The CDR3 extends over 12 amino acids. Per germline, CDR1 MNHEY and CDR2 SMNVEV (reference sequence). This CDR3 reads CASSENLETQYF. The CDR3 DNA reads as TGTGCCAGCAGTGAAAATTTGGAGACCCAGTACTTC.

DNA of the CDR3: TGTGCCAGCAGCATCGGAGGAGGCGGGGGTAGCACAGATACGCAGTATTTT. Translation gives CASSIGGGGGSTDTQYF. The rearrangement links TRBV9 to TRBJ2-3, with TRBD2 identical over 7 bases. The CDR3 spans 17 residues. After removal of 4 bases from V and 0 bases from J, the junction contained 11 bases not matched to a gene. Per germline, CDR1 SGDLS and CDR2 YYNGEE.

The chain couples TRBV18 to TRBJ2-6; D assignment may be TRBD1 or TRBD2 (7 bases each). CDR1 and CDR2 (germline): KGHSH, LQKENI. V dropped 2 bases and J dropped 0 bases, with 17 bases sitting between them. The CDR3 length is 19 residues. CDR3: CASSPFWGGGLSGANVLTF. The CDR3 DNA is TGTGCCAGCTCACCATTTTGGGGAGGGGGCCTCTCTGGGGCCAACGTCCTGACTTTC.

The chain joins TRBV11-2 to TRBJ1-1; D call uncertain. The CDR3 sequence is 10 residues long. V lost 5 bases and J lost 9, with 7 bases in between. CDR1 and CDR2 from the germline V gene are SGHAT and FQNNGV. The DNA of the CDR3 is TGTGCCAGCAGCCCCCCCCAAGCTTTCTTT. Its protein is CASSPPQAFF. Supplemented by reference TRBV11-2 and TRBJ1-1, the full variable domain reads EAGVAQSPRYKIIEKRQSVAFWCNPISGHATLYWYQQILGQGPKLLIQFQNNGVVDDSQLPKDRFSAERLKGVDSTLKIQPAKLEDSAVYLCASSPPQAFFGQGTRLTVV.

The chain carries TRBV12-5 and TRBJ2-5; 8 positions agree with TRBD1. The germline V gene encodes CDR1 LGHNT and CDR2 FRNRAP. The CDR3 is 13 amino acids. V was pared by 5 bases and J by 5 bases, with 4 bases of the junction left unmatched. The CDR3 spells CASGQGARETQYF. The CDR3 region has the DNA TGTGCTAGTGGTCAGGGGGCGCGGGAGACCCAGTACTTC.

The chain links TRBV11-2 to TRBJ2-5, with D perhaps matching TRBD2 (6 bases). The germline V and J ends were trimmed by 1 base and 3 bases, with 6 bases remaining between them. This CDR3 contains 13 residues. In germline, CDR1 is SGHAT, CDR2 FQNNGV. The CDR3 here is CASSLGGEETQYF. The CDR3, as DNA: TGTGCCAGCAGCTTAGGGGGGGAAGAGACCCAGTACTTC.

On this clone itself: The junction departs from the called germline gene at one end, perhaps through a read error. The chain joins TRBV7-7 to TRBJ1-1, with TRBD1 as a possible D gene (5 bases). In germline, CDR1 is SSHAT, CDR2 FNYEAQ (reference sequence). This CDR3 is 15 amino acids long. The CDR3 loop is CASSPIGGGDTEAFF. CDR3 nucleotides: TGTGCTAGCAGCCCGATTGGGGGAGGGGACACTGAAGCTTTCTTT.

The chain carries TRBV19 and TRBJ2-3; 9 bases match TRBD1. The CDR3 is 15 amino acids. V lost 5 bases, J lost 2 bases, and 5 bases stayed unmatched. Germline V gene sequence: CDR1 LNHDA, CDR2 SQIVND (reference sequence). The CDR3 DNA follows: TGTGCCAGTAGTTGGGGGACAGGGATCACAGATACGCAGTATTTT. Translating it yields CASSWGTGITDTQYF.

The V call is TRBV11-3, the J call TRBJ1-2, with 7 nucleotides matching TRBD1. The CDR3 length is 14 residues. The germline V gene has CDR1 SGHNT and CDR2 YENEEA. The V segment lost 8 bases and the J segment 4 bases; nucleotides outside the gene matches: 10. CDR3 sequence: CASSLTRGSYGYTF. CDR3 bases: TGTGCCAGCTCCCTGACCAGGGGGAGCTATGGCTACACCTTC. Combining the CDR3 with reference TRBV11-3 and TRBJ1-2 gives the whole variable domain EAGVVQSPRYKIIEKKQPVAFWCNPISGHNTLYWYLQNLGQGPELLIRYENEEAVDDSQLPKDRFSAERLKGVDSTLKIQPAELGDSAVYLCASSLTRGSYGYTFGSGTRLTVV.

The chain has TRBV30 and TRBJ2-1; D is unclear. Trimming left V 3 bases short and J 1 base short, with 10 bases between. This CDR3 is 14 amino acids long. Germline V gene lookup returns CDR1 GTSNPN and CDR2 SVGIG (reference sequence). The CDR3: CAWRGSGSYNEQFF. The CDR3 coding sequence is TGTGCCTGGAGGGGCAGTGGGTCCTACAATGAGCAGTTCTTC.

The chain joins TRBV6-1 to TRBJ1-6; D unclear. In germline, CDR1 is MNHNS, CDR2 SASEGT. V was shortened by 8 bases and J by 10 bases, with 15 bases between the two germline ends. The CDR3 extends over 13 amino acids. The CDR3 here is CASCSTVFSPLHF. The CDR3 DNA sequence: TGTGCCAGCTGTTCCACAGTGTTCTCACCCCTCCACTTT.

V is TRBV5-1 and J is TRBJ2-4, with D unresolved. Germline values: CDR1 SGHRS, CDR2 YFSETQ. The V end lost 4 bases, the J end lost 3 bases, and 14 bases lay between the germline ends. The CDR3 length is 15 residues. The CDR3 coding sequence is TGCGCCAGCAGCCAGAGTTGGGTTGGCAAAAACATTCAGTACTTC. Translation gives CASSQSWVGKNIQYF.

This clone was counted between two and nine times. The chain carries TRBV7-9 and TRBJ2-3; D not resolved. CDR1 SEHNR and CDR2 FQNEAQ come from the germline V gene (reference sequence). V was pared by 5 bases and J by 2 bases, with 5 bases between. This CDR3 spans 12 amino acids. The CDR3 loop is CASSVVTDTQYF. CDR3 sequence (DNA): TGTGCCAGCAGCGTAGTCACAGATACGCAGTATTTT. The full variable domain, completed using reference TRBV7-9 and TRBJ2-3, is DTGVSQNPRHKITKRGQNVTFRCDPISEHNRLYWYRQTLGQGPEFLTYFQNEAQLEKSRLLSDRFSAERPKGSFSTLEIQRTEQGDSAMYLCASSVVTDTQYFGPGTRLTVL.

The chain has TRBV29-1 and TRBJ1-2; 9 nucleotides line up with TRBD1. V lost 7 bases and J lost 5; bases outside the gene matches: 8. This CDR3 contains 13 residues. Germline V CDR1 and CDR2: SQVTM, ANQGSEA. The CDR3 coding sequence is TGCAGCGCCTCCACAGGGGGCTGGTATGGCTACACCTTC. It yields the protein CSASTGGWYGYTF.

The rearrangement joins TRBV18 to TRBJ1-1; D might be TRBD1 (6 bases). Per germline, CDR1 KGHSH and CDR2 LQKENI. Trimming stripped 3 bases from V and 7 bases from J, with 12 bases between. The CDR3 runs to 13 residues. Here the CDR3 DNA reads TGTGCCAGCTCACCGGAGCAGGGGATTGAAGCTTTCTTT. Translation gives CASSPEQGIEAFF.

The chain is built from TRBV5-1 and TRBJ2-5; TRBD2 might be the D (6 bases). The J call may be in error: the DNA end matches TRBJ2-7 better. In germline, CDR1 is SGHRS, CDR2 YFSETQ. The CDR3 covers 14 residues. For the CDR3, the DNA is TGCGCCAGCAGCGCCGACGGGGGTAACTACGAGCAGTACTTC. It codes for CASSADGGNYEQYF.

J is TRBJ2-3 and V is TRBV4-3; maybe TRBD2 (6 bases). Germline lookup yields CDR1 LGHNA and CDR2 YSLEER. This CDR3 comprises 16 residues. The V gene lost 0 bases and the J gene lost 6 bases, with 16 bases spanning the gap. CDR3 sequence: CASSQEAGWAGDTQYF. In DNA, the CDR3 is TGCGCCAGCAGCCAAGAGGCGGGTTGGGCGGGGGATACGCAGTATTTT.

The chain couples TRBV20-1 to TRBJ2-3; no definite D call. In germline, CDR1 is DFQATT, CDR2 SNEGSKA (reference sequence). Trimming stripped 7 bases from V and 5 bases from J, with 10 bases between. This CDR3 contains 11 residues. DNA for the CDR3: TGCAGTGGGATTTTGGAAGATACGCAGTATTTT. Protein: CSGILEDTQYF.

As DNA, the CDR3 is TGCGCCAGCAGCCCGGGACAGGGACAGCCCCAGCATTTT. It specifies CASSPGQGQPQHF. The chain employs TRBV4-3 and TRBJ1-5, with TRBD1 matching 9 bases. The CDR3 sequence is 13 residues long. J lost 7 bases, V lost 4 bases, and 2 bases had no gene match. Germline V gene sequence: CDR1 LGHNA, CDR2 YSLEER.

The J gene is TRBJ1-2, the V gene TRBV18; D unclear. V was cut by 5 bases and J by 5 bases, with 12 bases left in between. The CDR3 sequence is 13 residues long. CDR1 KGHSH and CDR2 LQKENI come from the germline V gene. Here the CDR3 reads CASSSTGWYGYTF. The CDR3 DNA reads as TGTGCCAGCTCATCGACCGGCTGGTATGGCTACACCTTC.

The gene calls are TRBV27 and TRBJ2-5, with 12 bases lining up with TRBD2. Germline values: CDR1 MNHEY, CDR2 SMNVEV (reference sequence). V lost 4 bases and J lost 6; bases outside the gene matches: 6. This CDR3 has 15 amino acids. The CDR3 region is CASSSLTSGRQTQYF. CDR3 nucleotide sequence: TGTGCCAGCAGTTCCCTGACTAGCGGGAGACAGACCCAGTACTTC.